The clone carrying this TCR beta chain was counted many times. The antigen is not known. This sample was included in a study of regulatory T cells in long-lasting Graves disease. Assembly of TCR beta libraries relied on iRepertoire HTBI primers together with Arm-PCR of CDR3 regions. Each CDR3 protein gets one entry after TCRdb re-called the multiplex PCR reads with MiXCR. The sample holds under 300,000 distinct CDR3 sequences; 18% are singletons and the top ten take 14%. CDR3 size: 15 residues. Germline CDR1 reads SGHTA; CDR2 reads FQGNSA. V shed 5 bases and J 0 bases; nucleotides not matched to a gene: 6. As for time point: newly diagnosed GD, antithyroid drugs for less than 3 months. RNA isolated from PBMCs was used to make the TCR library. EDTA tubes were used for drawing 8 to 9 milliliters of peripheral blood. Overall study findings and caveats: Between persistent patients, 2,500 to 3,500 public clonotypes were shared, exceeding the 966 shared between new patients.

These same records also appear under a second study, on T cells in Graves' hyperthyroidism and ophthalmopathy. In that study: Uncontrolled infection, other autoimmune disease, pregnancy or lactation led to exclusion. The TCR CDR3 first-round RT-PCR relied on the HTBI primer set.

The specimen comprised peripheral blood mononuclear cells (PBMCs), sampled at new diagnosis, from a patient treated with antithyroid drugs. The chain couples TRBV7-2 to TRBJ2-7, with 8 bases matching TRBD1. The source is a woman between 25 and 40 years old with Graves disease. Here the CDR3 reads CASSRQGTSSYEQYF. CDR3 in DNA: TGTGCCAGCAGCCGACAGGGGACCTCCTCCTACGAGCAGTACTTC.